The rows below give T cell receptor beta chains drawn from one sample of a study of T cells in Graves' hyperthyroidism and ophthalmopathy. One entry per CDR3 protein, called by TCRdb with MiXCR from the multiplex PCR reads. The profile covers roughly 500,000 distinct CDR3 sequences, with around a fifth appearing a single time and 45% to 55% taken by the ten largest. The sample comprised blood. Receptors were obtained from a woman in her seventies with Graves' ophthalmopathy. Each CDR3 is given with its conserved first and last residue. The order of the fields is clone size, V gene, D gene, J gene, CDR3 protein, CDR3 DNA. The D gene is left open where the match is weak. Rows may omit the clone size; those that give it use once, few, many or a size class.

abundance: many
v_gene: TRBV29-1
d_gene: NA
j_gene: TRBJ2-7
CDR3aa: CSVAQGSYEQYF
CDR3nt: TGCAGCGTTGCTCAGGGTTCCTACGAGCAGTACTTC

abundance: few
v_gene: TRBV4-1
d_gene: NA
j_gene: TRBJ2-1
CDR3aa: CASSHSSGVVNEQFF
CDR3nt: TGCGCCAGCAGCCACTCTAGTGGGGTGGTCAATGAGCAGTTCTTC

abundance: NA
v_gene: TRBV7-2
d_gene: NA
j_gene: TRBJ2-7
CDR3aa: CASSQGTSPYGQYF
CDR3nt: TGTGCCAGCAGCCAGGGGACCAGCCCCTACGGGCAGTACTTC

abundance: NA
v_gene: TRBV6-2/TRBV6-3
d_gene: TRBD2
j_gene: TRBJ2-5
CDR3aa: CASRTSGTVETQYF
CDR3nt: TGTGCCAGCCGGACTAGCGGGACGGTAGAGACCCAGTACTTC

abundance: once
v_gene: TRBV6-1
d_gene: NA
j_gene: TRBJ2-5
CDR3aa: CASSGAEGEWETQYF
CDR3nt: TGTGCCAGCAGTGGAGCGGAGGGGGAGTGGGAGACCCAGTACTTC

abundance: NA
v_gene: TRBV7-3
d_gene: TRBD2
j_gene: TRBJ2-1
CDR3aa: CASSPSGRSYNEQFF
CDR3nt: TGTGCCAGCAGCCCCAGCGGGAGATCCTACAATGAGCAGTTCTTC

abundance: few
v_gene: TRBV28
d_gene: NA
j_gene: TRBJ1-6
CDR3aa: CASSSGVNSPLHF
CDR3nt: TGTGCCAGCAGTTCCGGGGTAAATTCACCCCTCCACTTT

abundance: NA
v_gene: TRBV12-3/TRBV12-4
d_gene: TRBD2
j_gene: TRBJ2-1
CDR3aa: CASRPGAGGEQFF
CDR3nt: TGTGCCAGCAGACCCGGGGCGGGGGGGGAGCAGTTCTTC

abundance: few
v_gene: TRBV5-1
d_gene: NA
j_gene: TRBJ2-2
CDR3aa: CASSLRPGDTGELFF
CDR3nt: TGCGCCAGCAGCTTGCGGCCAGGGGATACCGGGGAGCTGTTTTTT

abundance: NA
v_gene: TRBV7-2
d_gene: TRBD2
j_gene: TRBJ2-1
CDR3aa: CASRRRTSGLYNEQFF
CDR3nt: TGTGCCAGCAGACGACGGACTAGCGGATTATACAATGAGCAGTTCTTC

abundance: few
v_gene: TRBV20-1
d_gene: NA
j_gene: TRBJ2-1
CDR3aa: CSAWTVSYNEQFF
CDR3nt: TGCAGTGCTTGGACAGTTTCCTACAATGAGCAGTTCTTC

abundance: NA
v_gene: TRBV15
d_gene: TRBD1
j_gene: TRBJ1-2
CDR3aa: CATSSRTGGYGYTF
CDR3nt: TGTGCCACCAGCAGCCGGACAGGGGGCTATGGCTACACCTTC

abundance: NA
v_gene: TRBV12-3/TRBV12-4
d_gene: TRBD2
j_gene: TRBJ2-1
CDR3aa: CASSFRHDRLAGGPQFF
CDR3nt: TGTGCCAGCAGTTTCCGACATGATAGACTAGCGGGAGGCCCGCAGTTCTTC

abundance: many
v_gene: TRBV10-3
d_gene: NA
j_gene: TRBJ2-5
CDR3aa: CAISESRQEVTQYF
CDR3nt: TGTGCCATCAGTGAGTCGCGACAGGAGGTGACCCAGTACTTC

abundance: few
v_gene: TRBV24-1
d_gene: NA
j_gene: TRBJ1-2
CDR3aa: CAHRQDANYGYTF
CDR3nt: TGTGCCCACCGTCAGGACGCTAACTATGGCTACACCTTC

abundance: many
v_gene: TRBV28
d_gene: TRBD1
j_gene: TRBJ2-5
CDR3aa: CASRSPGQGETQYF
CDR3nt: TGTGCCAGCAGGTCTCCGGGACAGGGTGAGACCCAGTACTTC